These 14 T cell receptor beta chains originate from one sample sequenced in a study of response to subunit inactivated influenza vaccine. TCRdb analysed the RT-PCR reads with MiXCR anew, one entry per CDR3 protein. The profile covers about 780,000 distinct CDR3 sequences, with 18% appearing a single time and 9.5% to 13% taken by the ten largest. Sequenced here: PBMCs from blood, sampled more than 4 days after vaccination. The receptors stem from a man aged 45-60 years who received an inactivated influenza vaccine.

The chain joins TRBV25-1 to TRBJ1-1; D not certain. The V end was cut by 4 bases, the J end by 1 base, with 7 bases between. This CDR3 has 13 residues. In germline, CDR1 is MGHDK, CDR2 SYGVNS. CDR3 residues: CASSAASNTEAFF. The CDR3 DNA sequence: TGTGCCAGCAGTGCGGCTTCGAACACTGAAGCTTTCTTT.

The chain recombines TRBV25-1 with TRBJ2-5; D possibly corresponds to TRBD1 (5 bases). Germline CDR1 and CDR2: MGHDK and SYGVNS. V lost 3 bases and J lost 5, with 16 bases in between. CDR3 length: 15 residues. This chain's CDR3 is CASSESRGSGETQYF. The DNA of the CDR3 is TGTGCCAGCAGTGAGAGTAGGGGTTCCGGGGAGACCCAGTACTTC.

A word on this clonotype: This may arise from a read error, as a much more abundant clone is one base away. The chain couples TRBV6-5 to TRBJ2-7; TRBD2 matches 7 bases. Germline CDR1 is MNHEY and CDR2 is SVGAGI. The CDR3 is 14 residues long. V was pared by 2 bases and J by 3 bases, with 4 bases of the junction left unmatched. The CDR3 bases are TGTGCCAGCAGTTACGGGACTAACAGCTACGAGCAGTACTTC. Translating gives CASSYGTNSYEQYF.

In its sample, this clonotype was seen many times. The chain employs TRBV12-3 or TRBV12-4 and TRBJ2-2; no reliable D call. This CDR3 is 15 amino acids long. The V end lost 3 bases, the J end lost 3 bases, and 11 bases lay between the germline ends. CDR3 sequence: CASSFRSVDTGELFF. DNA for the CDR3: TGTGCCAGCAGTTTTCGGAGCGTAGACACCGGGGAGCTGTTTTTT.

V is TRBV6-1 and J is TRBJ2-3; 11 nucleotides align to TRBD2. This CDR3 has 14 residues. With 6 bases clipped from V and 5 bases from J, the junction kept 4 bases outside the gene matches. Germline V CDR1 and CDR2: MNHNS, SASEGT. For the CDR3, the DNA is TGTGCCAGCAGCGCTAGCGGGGGGATAGATACGCAGTATTTT. Protein: CASSASGGIDTQYF.

Regarding this clonotype: The junction does not match germline at one end; this may be a read error. The chain joins TRBV20-1 to TRBJ2-3, with D unclear. There are 9 residues in the CDR3. In germline, CDR1 is DFQATT, CDR2 SNEGSKA (reference sequence). In DNA, the CDR3 is TGCAGTGCCCCCCTCCCCCGGGCTTTT. It is translated as CSAPLPRAF.

The chain combines TRBV11-2 with TRBJ2-3, with TRBD1 matching over 7 bases. J gave up 6 bases and V 1 base, and 4 bases lay outside the gene matches. Per germline, CDR1 SGHAT and CDR2 FQNNGV. This CDR3 has 14 residues. The CDR3 DNA is TGTGCCAGCAGCTTAGTAGGGACAGCCGATACGCAGTATTTT. The encoded protein is CASSLVGTADTQYF.

The chain carries TRBV20-1 and TRBJ1-6; the match to TRBD1 covers 7 bases. Losses at the gene ends were 0 bases for V and 7 bases for J; bases not matched to a gene: 9. There are 16 residues in the CDR3. CDR1 and CDR2 from the germline V gene are DFQATT and SNEGSKA (reference sequence). The CDR3 spells CSARDLGNRGNSPLHF. As DNA, the CDR3 is TGCAGTGCTAGAGATCTTGGGAACAGGGGCAATTCACCCCTCCACTTT.

The CDR3 loop reads CASNTKNAGDSAYEQYF. The CDR3 bases are TGTGCCAGCAACACCAAAAACGCGGGAGATTCAGCATACGAGCAGTACTTC. The V gene is TRBV28, the J gene TRBJ2-7, with 7 bases aligning to TRBD2. This CDR3 contains 17 residues. Germline V lookup: CDR1 MDHEN, CDR2 SYDVKM. V was pared by 7 bases and J by 4 bases, with 19 bases of the junction left unmatched.

The chain combines TRBV20-1 with TRBJ2-7; 8 bases map to TRBD2. The CDR3 length is 14 residues. Germline trimming cut 6 bases from V and 1 base from J; bases unmatched to any gene: 8. Germline lookup yields CDR1 DFQATT and CDR2 SNEGSKA (reference sequence). CDR3 loop: CSAVAGGKSYEQYF. The CDR3 region has the DNA TGCAGTGCCGTGGCGGGGGGCAAGTCCTACGAGCAGTACTTC.

This clonotype has a handful of counts. The chain links TRBV20-1 to TRBJ2-4; D might be TRBD1 (8 bases). CDR1 is DFQATT and CDR2 is SNEGSKA in the germline V gene (reference sequence). V lost 1 base and J 8 bases, leaving 12 bases between the germline ends. CDR3 size: 13 residues. CDR3 sequence (DNA): TGCAGTGCTAGAGTTACAGGGGGGGACATTCAGTACTTC. Its protein is CSARVTGGDIQYF.

This clonotype appeared a few times. The DNA of the CDR3 is TGTGCCACTCCGGGACTAGCGATCAATGAGCAGTTCTTC. It codes for CATPGLAINEQFF. The rearrangement uses TRBV7-9 and TRBJ2-1; 10 bases align to TRBD2. V gave up 10 bases and J gave up 6 bases; unmatched junction bases: 6. The CDR3 runs 13 residues. CDR1 is SEHNR, CDR2 FQNEAQ, per germline (reference sequence).

This clonotype was counted between two and nine times. This sequence joins TRBV20-1 and TRBJ1-1; TRBD1 matches 9 bases. Germline V gives CDR1 DFQATT, CDR2 SNEGSKA (reference sequence). The CDR3 is 13 amino acids. V lost 5 bases to trimming and J lost 1 base; unmatched junction nucleotides: 2. CDR3 in DNA: TGCAGTGCTGGACAGGGGCCGAACACTGAAGCTTTCTTT. It yields the protein CSAGQGPNTEAFF.

The V call is TRBV6-5, the J call TRBJ2-2; tentatively, D is TRBD1 (5 bases). The CDR3 is 16 amino acids. V was clipped by 2 bases and J by 6 bases, with 16 bases between them. Germline CDR1 and CDR2: MNHEY and SVGAGI. The CDR3 protein is CASSYNVRATAGELFF. The CDR3 coding sequence is TGTGCCAGCAGTTACAATGTCAGGGCGACGGCCGGGGAGCTGTTTTTT.